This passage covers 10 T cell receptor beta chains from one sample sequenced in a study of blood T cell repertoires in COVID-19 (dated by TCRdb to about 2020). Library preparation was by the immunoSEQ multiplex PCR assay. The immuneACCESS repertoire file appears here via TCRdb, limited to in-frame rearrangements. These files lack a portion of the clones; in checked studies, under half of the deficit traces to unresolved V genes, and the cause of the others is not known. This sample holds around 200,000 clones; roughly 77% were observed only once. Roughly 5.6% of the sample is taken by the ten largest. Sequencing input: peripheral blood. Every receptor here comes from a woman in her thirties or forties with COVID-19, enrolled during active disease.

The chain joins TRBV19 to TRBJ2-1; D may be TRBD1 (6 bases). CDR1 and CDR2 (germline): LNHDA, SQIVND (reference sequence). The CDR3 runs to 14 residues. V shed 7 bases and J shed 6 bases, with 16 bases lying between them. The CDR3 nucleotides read TGTGCCAGTACCGTCAGGGGTTCTAGCAATGAGCAGTTCTTC. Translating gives CASTVRGSSNEQFF. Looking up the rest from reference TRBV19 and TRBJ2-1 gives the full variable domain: DGGITQSPKYLFRKEGQNVTLSCEQNLNHDAMYWYRQDPGQGLRLIYYSQIVNDFQKGDIAEGYSVSREKKESFPLTVTSAQKNPTAFYLCASTVRGSSNEQFFGPGTRLTVL.

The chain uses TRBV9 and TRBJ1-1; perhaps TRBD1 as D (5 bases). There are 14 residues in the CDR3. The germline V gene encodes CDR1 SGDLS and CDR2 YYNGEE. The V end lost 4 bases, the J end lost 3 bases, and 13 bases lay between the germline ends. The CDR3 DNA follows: TGTGCCAGCAGCACTAGTGGGGGGTACACTGAAGCTTTCTTT. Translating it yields CASSTSGGYTEAFF.

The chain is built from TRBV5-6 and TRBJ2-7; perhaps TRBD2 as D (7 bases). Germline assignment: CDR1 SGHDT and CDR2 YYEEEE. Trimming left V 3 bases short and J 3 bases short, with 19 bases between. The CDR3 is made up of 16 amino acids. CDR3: CASSYLSAGAIYEQYF. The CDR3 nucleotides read TGTGCCAGCAGCTACCTCTCGGCGGGGGCCATCTACGAGCAGTACTTC. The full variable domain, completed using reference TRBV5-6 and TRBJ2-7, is DAGVTQSPTHLIKTRGQQVTLRCSPKSGHDTVSWYQQALGQGPQFIFQYYEEEERQRGNFPDRFSGHQFPNYSSELNVNALLLGDSALYLCASSYLSAGAIYEQYFGPGTRLTVT.

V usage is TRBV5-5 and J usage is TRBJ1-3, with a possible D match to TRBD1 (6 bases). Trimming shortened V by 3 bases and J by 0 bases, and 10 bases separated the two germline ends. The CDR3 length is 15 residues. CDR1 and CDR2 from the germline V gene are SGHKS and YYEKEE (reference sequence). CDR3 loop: CASSSGTTSGNTIYF. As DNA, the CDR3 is TGTGCCAGCAGCTCCGGGACAACCTCTGGAAACACCATATATTTT.

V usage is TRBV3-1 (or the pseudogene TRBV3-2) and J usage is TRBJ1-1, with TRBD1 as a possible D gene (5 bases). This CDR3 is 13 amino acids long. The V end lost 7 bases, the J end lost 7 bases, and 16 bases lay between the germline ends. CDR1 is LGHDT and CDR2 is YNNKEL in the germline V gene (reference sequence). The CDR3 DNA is TGTGCCAGCACACCTCGGAGGGACGGTGAAGCTTTCTTT. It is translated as CASTPRRDGEAFF.

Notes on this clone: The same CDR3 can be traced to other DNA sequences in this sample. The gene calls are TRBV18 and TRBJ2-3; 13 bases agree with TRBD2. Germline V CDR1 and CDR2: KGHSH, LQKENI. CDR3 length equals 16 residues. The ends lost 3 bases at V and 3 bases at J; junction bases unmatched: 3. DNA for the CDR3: TGTGCCAGCTCACCTCGACTAGCGGGGGGTACAGATACGCAGTATTTT. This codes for CASSPRLAGGTDTQYF.

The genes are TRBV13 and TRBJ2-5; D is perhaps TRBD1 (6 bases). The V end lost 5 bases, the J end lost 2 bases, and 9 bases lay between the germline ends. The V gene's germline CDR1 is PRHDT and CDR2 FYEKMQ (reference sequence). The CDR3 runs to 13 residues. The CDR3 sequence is CASSRGQQETQYF. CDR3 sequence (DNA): TGTGCCAGCAGCCGTGGACAGCAAGAGACCCAGTACTTC.

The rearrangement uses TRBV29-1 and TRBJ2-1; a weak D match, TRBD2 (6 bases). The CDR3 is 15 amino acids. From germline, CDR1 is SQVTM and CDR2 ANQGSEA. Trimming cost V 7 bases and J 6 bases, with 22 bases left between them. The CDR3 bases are TGCAGCGCCAAGAAGGGGACGGGAGTGAGCAATGAGCAGTTCTTC. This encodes CSAKKGTGVSNEQFF.

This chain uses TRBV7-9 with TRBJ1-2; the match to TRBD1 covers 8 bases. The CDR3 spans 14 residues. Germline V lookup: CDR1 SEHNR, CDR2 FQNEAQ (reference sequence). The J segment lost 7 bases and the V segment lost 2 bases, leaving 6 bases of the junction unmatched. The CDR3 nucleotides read TGTGCCAGCAGCTTACAGGGGGCTAGTGGTGGCTACACCTTC. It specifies CASSLQGASGGYTF.

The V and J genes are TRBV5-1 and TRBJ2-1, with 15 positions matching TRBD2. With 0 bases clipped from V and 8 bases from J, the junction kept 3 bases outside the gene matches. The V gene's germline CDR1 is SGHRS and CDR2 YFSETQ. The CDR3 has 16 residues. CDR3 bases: TGCGCCAGCAGCTTGGGGACTAGCGGGAGGGCCTATGAGCAGTTCTTC. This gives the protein CASSLGTSGRAYEQFF.